Listed here are 3 T cell receptor beta chains from one sample, sequenced in a study of cytomegalovirus exposure and HLA in healthy donors. Produced via immunoSEQ multiplex PCR; TCRdb's table is partial and in-frame only. The sample has about 240,000 clones, around 86% seen once. The sequencing input was PBMCs. Source of these receptors: a woman in her 30s in good health and CMV-seropositive.

The rearrangement joins TRBV6-6 to TRBJ1-1; the D gene is possibly TRBD1 (5 bases). Trimming removed 7 bases from V and 8 bases from J, with 14 bases in between. Germline V gene lookup returns CDR1 MNHNY and CDR2 SVGAGI (reference sequence). This CDR3 is 12 amino acids long. Written as DNA, the CDR3 is TGTGCCAGCACTTTAACAGGACAAGAAGCTTTCTTT. This translates into CASTLTGQEAFF.

The sample holds one count of this clone. The chain joins TRBV30 to TRBJ2-2, with TRBD1 identical over 11 bases. In germline, CDR1 is GTSNPN, CDR2 SVGIG (reference sequence). V was clipped by 3 bases and J by 5 bases; unmatched bases: 5. There are 15 residues in the CDR3. The CDR3 sequence is CAWRTRDRGTGELFF. In DNA, the CDR3 is TGTGCCTGGAGAACCCGGGACAGGGGGACCGGGGAGCTGTTTTTT.

This clone was seen once. This chain connects TRBV7-8 to TRBJ2-7, with TRBD2 matching 8 bases. CDR3 length: 14 amino acids. Germline CDR1 reads SGHVS; CDR2 reads FQNEAQ. Unmatched junction bases numbered 6, after V lost 8 bases and J lost 0 bases. CDR3 bases: TGTGCCAGCGGGGTACTAGCGGCCTCCTACGAGCAGTACTTC. Translated, it gives CASGVLAASYEQYF.